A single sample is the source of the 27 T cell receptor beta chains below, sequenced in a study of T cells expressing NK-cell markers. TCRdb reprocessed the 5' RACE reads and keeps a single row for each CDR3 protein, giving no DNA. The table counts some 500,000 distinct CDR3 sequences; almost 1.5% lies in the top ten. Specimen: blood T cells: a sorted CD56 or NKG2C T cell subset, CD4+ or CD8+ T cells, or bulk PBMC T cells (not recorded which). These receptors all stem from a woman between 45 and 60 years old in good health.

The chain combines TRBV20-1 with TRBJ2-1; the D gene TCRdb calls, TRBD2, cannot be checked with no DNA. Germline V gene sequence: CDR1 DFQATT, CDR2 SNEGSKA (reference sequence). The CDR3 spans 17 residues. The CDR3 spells CSVKSGGRAFDSGEQFF.

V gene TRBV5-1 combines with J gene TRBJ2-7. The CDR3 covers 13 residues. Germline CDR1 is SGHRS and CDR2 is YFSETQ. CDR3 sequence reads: CASRGTDSYEQYF. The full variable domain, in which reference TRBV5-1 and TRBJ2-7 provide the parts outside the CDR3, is KAGVTQTPRYLIKTRGQQVTLSCSPISGHRSVSWYQQTPGQGLQFLFEYFSETQRNKGNFPGRFSGRQFSNSRSEMNVSTLELGDSALYLCASRGTDSYEQYFGPGTRLTVT.

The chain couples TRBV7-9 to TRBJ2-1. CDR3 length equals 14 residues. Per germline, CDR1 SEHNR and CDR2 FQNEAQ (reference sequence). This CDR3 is CASSSYQKYNEQFF.

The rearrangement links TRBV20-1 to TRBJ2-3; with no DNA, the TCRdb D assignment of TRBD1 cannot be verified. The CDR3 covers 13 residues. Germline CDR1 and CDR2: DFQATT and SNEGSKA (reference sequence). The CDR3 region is CSASSRVEDTQYF.

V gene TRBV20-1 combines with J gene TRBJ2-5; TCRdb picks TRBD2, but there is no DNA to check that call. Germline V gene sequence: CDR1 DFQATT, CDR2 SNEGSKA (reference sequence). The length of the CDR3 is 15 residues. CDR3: CSARRLAGRQETQYF.

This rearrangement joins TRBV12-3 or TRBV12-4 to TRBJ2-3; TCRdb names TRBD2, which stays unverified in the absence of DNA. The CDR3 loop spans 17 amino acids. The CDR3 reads CASSLGTSGRLGDTQYF.

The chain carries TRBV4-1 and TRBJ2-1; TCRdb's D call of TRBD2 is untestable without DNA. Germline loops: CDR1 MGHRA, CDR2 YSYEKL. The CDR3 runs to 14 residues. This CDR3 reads CASSQLKRVDEQFF.

CDR3: CASRPSSSYEQYF. The V and J genes are TRBV18 and TRBJ2-7. Germline assignment: CDR1 KGHSH and CDR2 LQKENI. CDR3 length: 13 residues.

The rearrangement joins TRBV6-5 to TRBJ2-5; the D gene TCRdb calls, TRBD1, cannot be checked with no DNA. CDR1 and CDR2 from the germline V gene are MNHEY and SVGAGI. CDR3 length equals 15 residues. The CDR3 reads CASSASWGGRETQYF.

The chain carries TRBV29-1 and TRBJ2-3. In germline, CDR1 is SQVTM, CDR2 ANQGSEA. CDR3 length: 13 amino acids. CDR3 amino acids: CSVSGFWTDTQYF.

The CDR3 spells CASSLVAGGGQFF. This sequence joins TRBV11-2 and TRBJ2-1; TCRdb proposes TRBD2, but this gene call is untestable without DNA. The CDR3 totals 13 residues. Germline values: CDR1 SGHAT, CDR2 FQNNGV.

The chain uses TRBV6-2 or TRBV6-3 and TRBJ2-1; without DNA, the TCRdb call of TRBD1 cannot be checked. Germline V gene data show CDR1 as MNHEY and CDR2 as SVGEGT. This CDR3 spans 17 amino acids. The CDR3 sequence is CASRPGGGGASYNEQFF.

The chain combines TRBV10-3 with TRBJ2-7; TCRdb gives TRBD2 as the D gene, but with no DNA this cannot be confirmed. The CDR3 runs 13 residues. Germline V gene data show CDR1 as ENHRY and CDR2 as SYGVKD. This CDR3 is CAIGLAVSYEQYF.

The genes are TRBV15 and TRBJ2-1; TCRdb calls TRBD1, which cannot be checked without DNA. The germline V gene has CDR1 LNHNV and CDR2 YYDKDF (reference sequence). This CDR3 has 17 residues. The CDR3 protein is CATSREEAGDAFHEQFF.

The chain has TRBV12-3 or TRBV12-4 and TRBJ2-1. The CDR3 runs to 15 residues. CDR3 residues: CASSLALSSYNEQFF.

The CDR3 here is CASSPYNLGLAGRKNEQFF. The chain has TRBV3-1 and TRBJ2-1; TCRdb calls TRBD2, which cannot be checked without DNA. The germline V gene has CDR1 LGHDT and CDR2 YNNKEL (reference sequence). This CDR3 has 19 amino acids.

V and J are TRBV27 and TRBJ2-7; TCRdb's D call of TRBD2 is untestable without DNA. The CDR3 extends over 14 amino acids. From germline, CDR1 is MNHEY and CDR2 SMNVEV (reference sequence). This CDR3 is CASRSSGTVSGQYF.

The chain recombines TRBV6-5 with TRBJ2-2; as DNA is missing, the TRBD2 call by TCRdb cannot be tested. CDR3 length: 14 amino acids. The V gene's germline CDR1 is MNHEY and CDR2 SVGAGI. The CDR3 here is CASRWARTTGELFF.

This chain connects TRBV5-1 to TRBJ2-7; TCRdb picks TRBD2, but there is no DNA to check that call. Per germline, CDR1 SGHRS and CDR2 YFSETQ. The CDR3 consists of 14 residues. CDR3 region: CASSLAWRESEQYF. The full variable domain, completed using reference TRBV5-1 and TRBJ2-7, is KAGVTQTPRYLIKTRGQQVTLSCSPISGHRSVSWYQQTPGQGLQFLFEYFSETQRNKGNFPGRFSGRQFSNSRSEMNVSTLELGDSALYLCASSLAWRESEQYFGPGTRLTVT.

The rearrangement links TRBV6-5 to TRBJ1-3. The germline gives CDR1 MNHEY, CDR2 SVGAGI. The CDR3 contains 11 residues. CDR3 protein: CASRGVNTIYF.

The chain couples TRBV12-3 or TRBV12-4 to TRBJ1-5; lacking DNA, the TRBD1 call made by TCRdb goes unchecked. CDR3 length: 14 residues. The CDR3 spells CASSPGVHNQPQHF.

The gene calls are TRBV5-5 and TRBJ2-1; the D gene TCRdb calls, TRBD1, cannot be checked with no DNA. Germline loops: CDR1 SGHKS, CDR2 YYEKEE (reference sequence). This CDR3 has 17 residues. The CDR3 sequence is CASQIVRAGGSYNEQFF.

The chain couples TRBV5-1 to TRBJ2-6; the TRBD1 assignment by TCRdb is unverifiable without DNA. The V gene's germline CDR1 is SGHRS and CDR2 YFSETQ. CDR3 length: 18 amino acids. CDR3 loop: CASSLWGGAMSGANVLTF.

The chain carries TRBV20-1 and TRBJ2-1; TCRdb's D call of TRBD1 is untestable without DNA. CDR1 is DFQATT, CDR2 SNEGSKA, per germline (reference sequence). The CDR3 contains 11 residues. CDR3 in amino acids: CSGRGLGEQFF.

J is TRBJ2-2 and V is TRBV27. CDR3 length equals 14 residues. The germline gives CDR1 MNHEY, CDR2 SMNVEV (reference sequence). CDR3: CASSLLLYTGELFF.

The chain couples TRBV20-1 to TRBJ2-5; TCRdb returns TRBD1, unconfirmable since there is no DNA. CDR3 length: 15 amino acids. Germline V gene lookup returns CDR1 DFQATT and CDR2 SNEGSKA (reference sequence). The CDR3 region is CSALPRDRDQETQYF.

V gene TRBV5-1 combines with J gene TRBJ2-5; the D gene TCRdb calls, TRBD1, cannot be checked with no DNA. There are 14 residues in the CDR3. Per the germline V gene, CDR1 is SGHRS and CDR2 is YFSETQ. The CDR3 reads CASSFFGTQETQYF.